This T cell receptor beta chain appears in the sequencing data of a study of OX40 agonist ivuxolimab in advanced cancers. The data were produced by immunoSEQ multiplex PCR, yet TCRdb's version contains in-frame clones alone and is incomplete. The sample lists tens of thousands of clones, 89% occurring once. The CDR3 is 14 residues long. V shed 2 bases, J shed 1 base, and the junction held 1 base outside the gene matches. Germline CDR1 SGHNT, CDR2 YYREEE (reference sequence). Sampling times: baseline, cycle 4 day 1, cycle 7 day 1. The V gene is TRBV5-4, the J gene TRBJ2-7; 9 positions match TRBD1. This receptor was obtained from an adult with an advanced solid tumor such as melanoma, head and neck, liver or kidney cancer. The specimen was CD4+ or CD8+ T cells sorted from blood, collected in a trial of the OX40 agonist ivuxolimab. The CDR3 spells CASSFGTGSYEQYF. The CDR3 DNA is TGTGCCAGCAGCTTCGGGACAGGGTCCTACGAGCAGTACTTC.